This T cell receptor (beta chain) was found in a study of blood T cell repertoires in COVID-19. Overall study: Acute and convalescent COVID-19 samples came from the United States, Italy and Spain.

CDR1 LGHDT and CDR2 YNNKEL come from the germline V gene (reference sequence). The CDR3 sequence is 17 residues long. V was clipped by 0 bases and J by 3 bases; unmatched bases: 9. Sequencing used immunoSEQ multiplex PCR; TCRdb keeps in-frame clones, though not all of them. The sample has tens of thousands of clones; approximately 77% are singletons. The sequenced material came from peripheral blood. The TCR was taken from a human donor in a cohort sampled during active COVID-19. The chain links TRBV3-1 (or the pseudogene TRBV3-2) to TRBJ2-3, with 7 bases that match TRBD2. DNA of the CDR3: TGTGCCAGCAGCCAAGAACCAGCGGGAATGGGTACAGATACGCAGTATTTT. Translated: CASSQEPAGMGTDTQYF.